The TCR beta chain described here comes from a study of identical twins' blood T cells. The three twin pairs were reared together, likely meeting the same infections. Via MiXCR, TCRdb re-called the 5' RACE reads, giving one row per CDR3 protein. This sample carries roughly 340,000 distinct CDR3 sequences, roughly 30% of them seen once, and the ten largest clones take 5.5% to 6.5%. This clonotype was seen a handful of times. The material sequenced was PBMCs. The sequence was obtained from a woman aged 18 to 55 in good health.

The CDR3 loop reads CSAPSGVLAGTQYF. The CDR3, as DNA: TGCAGTGCTCCCTCGGGTGTGTTGGCGGGTACGCAGTATTTT. The chain couples TRBV20-1 to TRBJ2-3, with D maybe TRBD2 (5 bases). The V gene's germline CDR1 is DFQATT and CDR2 SNEGSKA (reference sequence). V was trimmed by 5 bases and J by 8 bases, leaving 20 bases between them. This CDR3 is built from 14 residues.